This T cell receptor beta chain was sequenced during a study of blood T cell repertoires in COVID-19. Study-wide context: From the United States, Italy and Spain came samples of acute and convalescent COVID-19.

The CDR3 has 22 residues. Only in-frame clones appear in the TCRdb table, and some are missing; sequencing was by immunoSEQ multiplex PCR. This repertoire shows some 300,000 clones, more than 70% found once; its top ten account for 2% to 2.5%. Researchers sorted participants into cohorts using their self-reported clinical history. Sample: PBMCs or T cells enriched from blood (not recorded which). The origin of this receptor is a woman aged 60-75 years in a cohort exposed to, infected with or recovered from COVID-19 (not recorded which). The V call is TRBV1, the J call TRBJ2-6; the table's D gene call, TRBD2, was not cross checked with the DNA. TRBV1 has pseudogene status. This chain's CDR3 is CTSSQAGKGSTLRSSGANVLTF. The CDR3 DNA sequence: TGCACCAGCAGCCAAGCCGGGAAAGGTTCTACCCTTAGGAGCTCTGGGGCCAACGTCCTGACTTTC.